This T cell receptor beta chain stems from a study of cytomegalovirus exposure and HLA in healthy donors. Study overall: The early release's HLA-typed donors yielded approximately 81 million unique TCRs. Points from the study as a whole: TCR beta chain V- and J-gene trimming was linked, in a later analysis, to a missense variant in DCLRE1C. It was around 160 TCR beta chains that were listed as cytomegalovirus-associated. Relative to equally common others, HLA-associated TCR beta chains showed greater clonal expansion in a later analysis.

The CDR3 spans 15 residues. V was clipped by 4 bases and J by 5 bases; unmatched bases: 3. Germline values: CDR1 LGHNA, CDR2 YSLEER. Notes on this clone: Its antigen remains unknown.

The PCR employed 60 Vbeta primers together with 13 Jbeta primers. The data were produced by immunoSEQ multiplex PCR, yet TCRdb's version contains in-frame clones alone and is incomplete. The profile shows under 200,000 clones, under 90% of them singletons. The rearrangement joins TRBV4-3 to TRBJ1-6; 9 nucleotides align to TRBD1. Sequencing used PBMCs. This receptor was identified in a young man in good health and CMV-seronegative. The CDR3 DNA reads TGCGCCAGCAGCCTCCGGGACAGGGATAATTCACCCCTCCACTTT. Its protein product is CASSLRDRDNSPLHF.